This TCR beta chain was recorded in a study of CD8 T cells in Susac syndrome. When the RNA was reverse transcribed, random hexamers were used with an input of 0.5 to 1 ug. MiXCR was run by TCRdb on the immunoSEQ multiplex PCR reads, yielding one entry per CDR3 protein. The table shows roughly 140,000 distinct CDR3 sequences, with around 94% occurring only once. V shed 1 base and J shed 4 bases, with 18 bases lying between them. Germline values: CDR1 LGHNA, CDR2 YSLEER. The CDR3 length is 17 residues. Specimen: CD8+ T cells from PBMCs. The J gene is TRBJ2-3, the V gene TRBV4-3, with D possibly TRBD1 on 6 matching bases. The clonotype was recovered from a human donor in good health. CDR3 in DNA: TGCGCCAGCAGCCAAGTGGGGGCAGAAGGTAGGGCAGATACGCAGTATTTT. It translates to CASSQVGAEGRADTQYF.